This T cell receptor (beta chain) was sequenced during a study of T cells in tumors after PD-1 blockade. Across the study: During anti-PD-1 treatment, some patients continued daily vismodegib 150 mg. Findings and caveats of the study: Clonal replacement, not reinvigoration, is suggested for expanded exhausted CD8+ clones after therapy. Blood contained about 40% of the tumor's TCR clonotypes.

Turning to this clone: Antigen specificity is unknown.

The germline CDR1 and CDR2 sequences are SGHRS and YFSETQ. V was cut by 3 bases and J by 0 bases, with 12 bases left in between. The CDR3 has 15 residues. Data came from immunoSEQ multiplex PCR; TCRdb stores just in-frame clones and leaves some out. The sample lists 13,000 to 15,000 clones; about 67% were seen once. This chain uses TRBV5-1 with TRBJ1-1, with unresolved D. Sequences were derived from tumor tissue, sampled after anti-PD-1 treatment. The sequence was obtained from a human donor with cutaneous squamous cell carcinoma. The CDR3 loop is CASSWAGRVNTEAFF. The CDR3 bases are TGCGCCAGCAGCTGGGCCGGGCGAGTGAACACTGAAGCTTTCTTT.